One sample yielded the 22 T cell receptor beta chains listed below, sequenced in a study of OX40 agonist ivuxolimab in advanced cancers. Sequencing was performed with immunoSEQ multiplex PCR; in TCRdb, only in-frame clones are kept and a portion is missing. The data contain around 65,000 clones, approximately 92% of them seen just once; the ten biggest clones take up under 15%. The sequencing here drew on CD4+ or CD8+ T cells sorted from blood, taken in a trial of the OX40 agonist ivuxolimab. Receptors were obtained from an adult with an advanced solid tumor such as melanoma, head and neck, liver or kidney cancer.

The chain couples TRBV9 to TRBJ2-5; 7 positions match TRBD1. Judging by the DNA end, TRBJ2-7 fits better; the J call may be wrong. The CDR3 is 15 amino acids. The V gene's germline CDR1 is SGDLS and CDR2 YYNGEE. The CDR3 protein is CASSVATGNPNEQYF. CDR3 coding DNA: TGTGCCAGCAGCGTAGCGACAGGGAACCCCAACGAGCAGTACTTC.

This chain links TRBV18 with TRBJ2-5, with D perhaps TRBD1 (6 bases). Germline assignment: CDR1 KGHSH and CDR2 LQKENI. The CDR3 totals 15 residues. Trimming cost V 2 bases and J 1 base, with 11 bases left between them. CDR3 loop: CASSPTGTSQETQYF. Here the CDR3 DNA reads TGTGCCAGCTCACCAACGGGGACAAGCCAAGAGACCCAGTACTTC.

This chain joins TRBV16 and TRBJ2-7, with 9 positions matching TRBD2. This CDR3 is built from 16 residues. J was trimmed by 5 bases and V by 6 bases; bases with no gene match: 14. Germline loops: CDR1 KGHSY, CDR2 FQNENV. This CDR3 reads CASRRTRGLAGNEQYF. The CDR3 coding sequence is TGTGCCAGCAGACGCACAAGAGGGCTAGCGGGAAACGAGCAGTACTTC.

The chain uses TRBV9 and TRBJ2-7, with TRBD2 identical over 8 bases. Germline V CDR1 and CDR2: SGDLS, YYNGEE. Trimming at V came to 3 bases and at J to 5 bases, leaving 16 bases not matched to a gene. This CDR3 region has 17 residues. Here the CDR3 DNA reads TGTGCCAGCAGCGCTGGACAGACCGGGACTAGTCTTCACGAGCAGTACTTC. It translates to CASSAGQTGTSLHEQYF.

The chain carries TRBV12-5 and TRBJ1-2; TRBD1 agrees at 7 bases. The V gene end was trimmed by 0 bases and the J gene end by 4 bases; junction bases not matched to a gene: 11. Germline V gene sequence: CDR1 LGHNT, CDR2 FRNRAP. The CDR3 runs to 17 residues. The DNA for the CDR3 is TGTGCTAGTGGTTTGGTAATTGTAGGACAGGCGGCCTATGGCTACACCTTC. It translates to CASGLVIVGQAAYGYTF.

The chain has TRBV6-7 and TRBJ1-1; 7 bases fit TRBD1. TRBV6-7 is marked as an open reading frame, function uncertain. The V and J ends lost 6 bases and 0 bases, in that order; junction bases with no gene match: 7. The CDR3 consists of 15 residues. The CDR3, as DNA: TGTGCCAGCAGGGGTTACAGGGGTCTGAACACTGAAGCTTTCTTT. Translation: CASRGYRGLNTEAFF.

The genes are TRBV29-1 and TRBJ2-7; D remains ambiguous. This CDR3 region has 13 residues. CDR1 and CDR2 from the germline V gene are SQVTM and ANQGSEA. Trimming took off 4 bases at V and 0 bases at J, with 10 bases between the two ends. The CDR3 DNA reads TGCAGCGTTGTAGAGGCAGGCTCCTACGAGCAGTACTTC. Its translation: CSVVEAGSYEQYF.

The chain is built from TRBV6-5 and TRBJ2-3; 7 bases align to TRBD2. Germline V gives CDR1 MNHEY, CDR2 SVGAGI. Trimming at V came to 6 bases and at J to 0 bases, leaving 6 bases not matched to a gene. The CDR3 runs 15 residues. The DNA of the CDR3 is TGTGCCAGCAGCCCCACCGGGGGGAGCACAGATACGCAGTATTTT. This translates into CASSPTGGSTDTQYF.

The chain uses TRBV9 and TRBJ2-7; 7 bases match TRBD1. The CDR3 is 15 residues long. Trimming took 5 bases from V and 0 from J; bases not matched to a gene: 8. Germline V gene data show CDR1 as SGDLS and CDR2 as YYNGEE. CDR3 amino acids: CASSRRDSLSYEQYF. For the CDR3, the DNA is TGTGCCAGCAGTCGCCGGGACAGCCTCTCCTACGAGCAGTACTTC.

The rearrangement links TRBV27 to TRBJ1-2, with D perhaps TRBD1 (6 bases). V was cut by 3 bases and J by 7 bases, with 12 bases left in between. The CDR3 spans 13 residues. Germline assignment: CDR1 MNHEY and CDR2 SMNVEV (reference sequence). The CDR3: CASSFVGGIGYTF. Here the CDR3 DNA reads TGTGCCAGCAGTTTTGTGGGGGGCATTGGCTACACCTTC.

The genes are TRBV27 and TRBJ2-2, with 7 bases aligning to TRBD2. Germline V gene sequence: CDR1 MNHEY, CDR2 SMNVEV (reference sequence). J lost 5 bases, V lost 2 bases, and 2 bases had no gene match. The CDR3 contains 14 residues. The CDR3, as DNA: TGTGCCAGCAGTTTAGGGGAGGGTACCGGGGAGCTGTTTTTT. Residues: CASSLGEGTGELFF.

The rearrangement links TRBV29-1 to TRBJ2-1; 8 positions match TRBD2. This CDR3 has 13 residues. The J segment lost 3 bases and the V segment lost 5 bases, leaving 3 bases of the junction unmatched. Germline CDR1 is SQVTM and CDR2 is ANQGSEA. The CDR3 region has the DNA TGCAGCGTTAGCGGGAGTGGCTACAATGAGCAGTTCTTC. It codes for CSVSGSGYNEQFF.

The gene calls are TRBV25-1 and TRBJ2-1, with D perhaps given as TRBD1 or TRBD2 (5 bases each). Germline V gene sequence: CDR1 MGHDK, CDR2 SYGVNS. Trimming took 0 bases from V and 8 from J, leaving 14 bases between them. CDR3 length equals 15 residues. The CDR3 DNA reads as TGTGCCAGCAGTGAATACGGGACGGCGGGCGATGAGCAGTTCTTC. Translating it yields CASSEYGTAGDEQFF.

This clone was recorded only once. The V gene is TRBV2, the J gene TRBJ1-2; 7 nucleotides line up with TRBD1. The germline V gene encodes CDR1 SNHLY and CDR2 FYNNEI. V shed 2 bases, J shed 2 bases, and the junction held 5 bases outside the gene matches. This CDR3 spans 15 amino acids. The DNA of the CDR3 is TGTGCCAGCAGTGAATACACAGGGGCGAACTATGGCTACACCTTC. This gives the protein CASSEYTGANYGYTF.

The V gene is TRBV6-5, the J gene TRBJ2-5, with 10 bases identical to TRBD2. The CDR3 has 16 amino acids. Looked up from germline, CDR1 is MNHEY and CDR2 is SVGAGI. V gave up 2 bases and J gave up 5 bases; unmatched junction bases: 8. This CDR3 reads CASSYTALAGVETQYF. CDR3 nucleotides: TGTGCCAGCAGTTACACCGCGCTAGCGGGGGTTGAGACCCAGTACTTC.

This chain joins TRBV5-6 and TRBJ2-2; a weak D match, TRBD2 (6 bases). The ends were cut back, 5 bases at V and 6 bases at J, with 8 bases in the middle. Germline CDR1 and CDR2: SGHDT and YYEEEE. The CDR3 consists of 12 residues. DNA for the CDR3: TGTGCCAGCAGTCCGGGAGCCGGGGAGCTGTTTTTT. It encodes CASSPGAGELFF.

The chain combines TRBV29-1 with TRBJ2-7; D call uncertain. The germline V gene encodes CDR1 SQVTM and CDR2 ANQGSEA. Trimming pared 3 bases from V and 6 bases from J, leaving 15 bases between. The CDR3 contains 13 residues. The CDR3 sequence is CSVDLPNGAEQYF. Here the CDR3 DNA reads TGCAGCGTTGATCTCCCTAACGGTGCCGAGCAGTACTTC.

This rearrangement joins TRBV27 to TRBJ1-1; no clear D. The CDR3 consists of 14 residues. Trimming left V 8 bases short and J 4 bases short, with 17 bases between. Germline lookup yields CDR1 MNHEY and CDR2 SMNVEV (reference sequence). The CDR3: CASGWAQYGTEAFF. CDR3 bases: TGTGCCAGCGGATGGGCCCAGTACGGCACTGAAGCTTTCTTT.

The chain has TRBV27 and TRBJ2-7; maybe TRBD1 (6 bases). Germline CDR1 reads MNHEY; CDR2 reads SMNVEV (reference sequence). Between the trimmed V and J ends, which lost 5 bases and 4 bases, there was a span of 21 bases. This CDR3 comprises 16 residues. Here the CDR3 reads CASSNIPPGTPYEQYF. The DNA of the CDR3 is TGTGCCAGCAGTAACATTCCGCCCGGGACACCGTACGAGCAGTACTTC.

The chain couples TRBV4-1 to TRBJ1-2; D gene uncertain. The germline V gene has CDR1 MGHRA and CDR2 YSYEKL. The CDR3 covers 14 residues. Trimming took off 4 bases at V and 5 bases at J, with 14 bases between the two ends. CDR3 amino acids: CASSPPDRPYGYTF. In DNA, the CDR3 is TGCGCCAGCAGCCCCCCGGATCGACCTTATGGCTACACCTTC.

The chain is built from TRBV4-2 and TRBJ1-5; 12 bases map to TRBD1. The germline gives CDR1 LGHNA, CDR2 YNFKEQ. The CDR3 is 19 amino acids. V dropped 2 bases and J dropped 2; count of bases not matched to a gene: 10. The CDR3 sequence: CASSQWWGQGAFGNQPQHF. For the CDR3, the DNA is TGTGCCAGCAGCCAATGGTGGGGACAGGGGGCATTTGGCAATCAGCCCCAGCATTTT.

V usage is TRBV9 and J usage is TRBJ1-1, with TRBD1 matching over 7 bases. Germline CDR1 SGDLS, CDR2 YYNGEE. V shed 3 bases and J 0 bases; nucleotides not matched to a gene: 5. CDR3 length: 15 amino acids. The CDR3, as DNA: TGTGCCAGCAGCGCAATGGACAGGATGAACACTGAAGCTTTCTTT. As protein: CASSAMDRMNTEAFF.